The T cell receptor beta chain under discussion was sequenced for a study of blood T cell repertoires in COVID-19 (dated by TCRdb to the early 2020s). Regarding the complete study: Samples from collaborators originated in the United States, Italy and Spain and spanned both the acute and convalescent phases of COVID-19. The material from the prospective study consisted of cDNA or gDNA derived from T cells, B-cell-depleted T cells, or PBMCs. Deeply sampled blood TCRbeta repertoires from subjects exposed to, actively infected with, or recovered from COVID-19 were included in the dataset. A freely available public database, intended as a resource for researchers studying the immune response to SARS-CoV-2, is where the repertoires were released. Samples came from the ongoing ImmuneRACE study (first 160 participants) plus 1,254 subjects from 6 global collaborators. The sample metadata nearly always contained a de-identified subject ID, COVID-19 status, age in years and sex. Where available, HLA class I and class II types were taken from metadata supplied by the sample provider and were not determined by assay-based typing.

After removal of 4 bases from V and 7 bases from J, the junction retains 10 bases not matched to a gene. Via the germline V gene, CDR1 is SNHLY and CDR2 FYNNEI. The CDR3 contains 16 residues, cysteine and phenylalanine counted. Kept here is only the CDR3 DNA, which spans 48 bases and is read in frame from base 1. Summary of the overall study and its limitations: The quantity of clinical and demographic metadata differed by source and by participant and was supplied without curation.

For this clone: Its binding antigen is unknown. There are no base qualities to consult, and no much larger clone falls within one base.

TCRbeta CDR3 regions were amplified from genomic DNA by means of the immunoSEQ Assay, a bias-controlled multiplex PCR. The original methods were these. Nucleated cell counts per sample were estimated from amplification of reference gene primers within the assay. Sequence reads were collapsed and filtered to measure the absolute abundance of every unique TCRbeta CDR3 rearrangement. For each sample, productive Simpson clonality was calculated as the square root of Simpson's diversity index over productive rearrangements. In TCRdb, the immuneACCESS table is reduced to in-frame sequences with V and J assigned. These tables do not hold every clone; where another copy was compared, an unresolved V gene accounts for under half, and the others remain unexplained. Clonal size and the V and J genes are those of that table, whereas D and trimming came from the DNA. This sample lists over 350,000 clones; around 89% were detected once. About 4.3% of the sample is in the top ten clones.

Collaborating institutions collected whole blood in K2EDTA tubes following their own protocols. Collaborator samples were shipped for TCRbeta analysis as frozen whole blood, isolated PBMCs, or DNA extracted from either sample type. Sequencing was carried out using peripheral blood. The clonotype was recovered from a woman under 40 with acute or convalescent COVID-19. The V gene is TRBV2 and the J gene is TRBJ2-1, and 10 junctional nucleotides match TRBD2. Here is the DNA: TGTGCCAGCAGTGGTGTAGGAGCGGGGGGGCTAAATGAGCAGTTCTTC. Translation gives CASSGVGAGGLNEQFF.